Listed below are T cell receptor beta chains from one sample, sequenced in a study of cytomegalovirus exposure and HLA in healthy donors. Using immunoSEQ multiplex PCR, the repertoire was profiled, and TCRdb retains in-frame clones only, with some absent. The sample yields 190,000 or so clones, around 80% seen once. The sequenced sample consisted of PBMCs. These receptors came from a woman aged 25 to 39 in good health and CMV-seropositive. The CDR3 runs from the conserved cysteine through the conserved F or W. Each record gives: J gene, clone size, CDR3 length, D gene, V gene, CDR3 protein, CDR3 DNA. A D gene is named only where the DNA matches it firmly. Only some rows state a clone size, as once, few, many or a class for expanded clones.

TRBJ1-1	NA	13	TRBD1	TRBV10-3	CAIREQGDTEAFF	TGTGCCATCAGGGAACAGGGGGACACTGAAGCTTTCTTT
TRBJ2-3	NA	13	NA	TRBV5-6	CASSSYDPGTQYF	TGTGCCAGCAGCTCATACGACCCCGGGACGCAGTATTTT
TRBJ1-1	NA	14	NA	TRBV9	CASSVGQDSGKAFF	TGTGCCAGCAGCGTAGGGCAGGACAGTGGGAAAGCTTTCTTT
TRBJ2-6	once	13	NA	TRBV29-1	CSVVLSGANVLTF	TGCAGCGTTGTTCTCTCTGGGGCCAACGTCCTGACTTTC
TRBJ1-5	NA	15	TRBD1	TRBV7-6	CASSPITGGNQPQHF	TGTGCCAGCAGCCCTATAACAGGGGGCAACCAGCCCCAGCATTTT
TRBJ1-5	NA	15	NA	TRBV6-1	CASTQNGGRVQPQHF	TGTGCCAGCACCCAAAATGGGGGGAGGGTCCAGCCCCAGCATTTT
TRBJ1-2	NA	14	TRBD1	TRBV5-4	CASSLRDRDYGYTF	TGTGCCAGCAGCCTCCGGGACAGGGACTATGGCTACACCTTC
TRBJ1-2	NA	15	NA	TRBV6-5	CASSYRGSGRIIYTF	TGTGCCAGCAGTTACAGGGGCAGCGGGCGGATAATCTACACCTTC
TRBJ1-2	few	15	TRBD1	TRBV7-9	CASSSLTGLGYGYTF	TGTGCCAGCAGCTCGTTGACAGGGCTTGGGTATGGCTACACCTTC
TRBJ2-1	NA	15	TRBD2	TRBV6-5	CASSRLAGGVHEQFF	TGTGCCAGCAGCCGACTAGCGGGAGGGGTACATGAGCAGTTCTTC
TRBJ1-5	NA	12	NA	TRBV29-1	CSVTGSNQPQHF	TGCAGCGTAACAGGTAGCAATCAGCCCCAGCATTTT
TRBJ1-4	NA	15	TRBD1	TRBV29-1	CSVGGDSATNEKLFF	TGCAGCGTCGGGGGGGACAGCGCAACTAATGAAAAACTGTTTTTT
TRBJ2-5	NA	11	NA	TRBV2	CASSREETQYF	TGTGCCAGCAGCCGGGAAGAGACCCAGTACTTC
TRBJ2-7	NA	15	TRBD2	TRBV4-2	CASSRAGGISYEQYF	TGTGCCAGCAGCCGAGCGGGAGGAATCTCCTACGAGCAGTACTTC
TRBJ1-4	NA	15	TRBD1	TRBV5-6	CASSLKTGTNEKLFF	TGTGCCAGCAGCCTAAAGACAGGGACAAATGAAAAACTGTTTTTT
TRBJ1-4	few	14	NA	TRBV25-1	CASSRDSTNEKLFF	TGTGCCAGCAGTCGAGATTCAACTAATGAAAAACTGTTTTTT
TRBJ1-1	NA	15	NA	TRBV7-9	CASSSHSGLNTEAFF	TGTGCCAGCAGCTCTCACTCAGGATTGAACACTGAAGCTTTCTTT
TRBJ2-1	NA	15	NA	TRBV7-8	CASTIRGEGLNEQFF	TGTGCCAGCACCATAAGGGGGGAGGGCCTGAATGAGCAGTTCTTC
TRBJ2-1	NA	15	TRBD2	TRBV5-1	CASSKRTSGIDEQFF	TGCGCCAGCAGCAAGCGTACTAGCGGGATAGATGAGCAGTTCTTC
TRBJ2-1	NA	16	TRBD2	TRBV27	CASSSSRGRAWNEQFF	TGTGCCAGCTCCTCCTCTCGCGGGAGGGCTTGGAATGAGCAGTTCTTC
TRBJ2-7	NA	14	TRBD1	TRBV11-2	CASTGGQGAYEQYF	TGTGCCAGCACCGGGGGACAGGGAGCTTACGAGCAGTACTTC
TRBJ1-5	NA	15	NA	TRBV6-5	CASSYRGPTDQPQHF	TGTGCCAGCAGTTACCGAGGGCCCACCGATCAGCCCCAGCATTTT
TRBJ2-3	once	13	NA	TRBV7-9	CASSLDLVLTQYF	TGTGCCAGCAGCTTAGATCTAGTTTTGACGCAGTATTTT
TRBJ2-2	few	15	TRBD1	TRBV2	CASRRDSTYTGELFF	TGTGCCAGCAGACGGGACAGTACCTACACCGGGGAGCTGTTTTTT
TRBJ1-2	few	12	TRBD1	TRBV19	CATRTGDYGYTF	TGTGCCACCCGGACAGGGGACTATGGCTACACCTTC
TRBJ1-5	few	16	TRBD1	TRBV6-6	CASSYDRGQNNQPQHF	TGTGCCAGCAGTTACGACCGGGGACAGAATAATCAGCCCCAGCATTTT
TRBJ1-5	NA	14	TRBD1	TRBV2	CASSHGQGGQPQHF	TGTGCCAGCAGCCACGGACAGGGAGGTCAGCCCCAGCATTTT
TRBJ2-3	once	15	TRBD2	TRBV29-1	CSVELAGPSTDTQYF	TGCAGCGTTGAGTTAGCGGGCCCAAGCACAGATACGCAGTATTTT
TRBJ2-7	NA	15	TRBD2	TRBV10-2	CASSWTSGREGEQYF	TGCGCCAGCTCTTGGACTAGCGGGAGGGAAGGCGAGCAGTACTTC
TRBJ1-2	NA	16	TRBD1	TRBV5-8	CASSLAPPRGYYGYTF	TGTGCCAGCAGCTTGGCCCCCCCCAGGGGGTACTATGGCTACACCTTC
TRBJ1-1	NA	14	TRBD1	TRBV6-1	CASTIDRVYTEAFF	TGTGCCAGCACCATTGACAGGGTGTACACTGAAGCTTTCTTT
TRBJ2-1	NA	13	TRBD1	TRBV10-3	CAISGQGYNEQFF	TGTGCCATCAGTGGACAGGGTTACAATGAGCAGTTCTTC
TRBJ2-1	NA	16	NA	TRBV11-2	CASSLLGGRLGNEQFF	TGTGCCAGCAGCTTATTGGGGGGGCGATTGGGCAATGAGCAGTTCTTC
TRBJ1-2	NA	14	TRBD1	TRBV6-5	CATADRGSNYGYTF	TGTGCCACCGCGGACAGGGGATCTAACTATGGCTACACCTTC
TRBJ2-7	NA	11	NA	TRBV2	CASGGSYEQYF	TGTGCCAGCGGAGGGTCCTACGAGCAGTACTTC
TRBJ1-5	NA	13	NA	TRBV2	CASSDLFNQPQHF	TGTGCCAGCAGTGACCTGTTCAATCAGCCCCAGCATTTT
TRBJ2-1	NA	13	NA	TRBV5-1	CASSLAEGSEQFF	TGCGCCAGCAGCTTGGCGGAGGGCAGTGAGCAGTTCTTC
TRBJ2-5	NA	15	NA	TRBV5-1	CASSLDAPRRETQYF	TGCGCCAGCAGCTTGGATGCCCCTAGGAGGGAGACCCAGTACTTC
TRBJ2-1	NA	14	TRBD1	TRBV27	CASGVQGAYNEQFF	TGTGCCAGCGGAGTCCAGGGGGCCTACAATGAGCAGTTCTTC
TRBJ2-7	NA	15	NA	TRBV9	CASSVFPQVYFEQYF	TGTGCCAGCAGCGTATTCCCACAAGTATATTTCGAGCAGTACTTC
TRBJ1-1	NA	17	NA	TRBV27	CASSSYIQTGVKTEAFF	TGTGCCAGCAGTTCATACATCCAGACAGGCGTAAAAACTGAAGCTTTCTTT
TRBJ2-7	NA	11	NA	TRBV19	CASSGEDTRYF	TGTGCCAGTAGTGGGGAGGACACCAGGTACTTC
TRBJ1-2	NA	11	NA	TRBV19	CASGGRHGYTF	TGTGCCAGCGGGGGGCGACATGGCTACACCTTC
TRBJ1-2	NA	12	NA	TRBV5-4	CASSPGGSGYTF	TGTGCCAGCAGCCCCGGGGGGAGCGGCTACACCTTC
TRBJ2-1	NA	14	NA	TRBV6-6	CASSLVGANDEQFF	TGTGCCAGCAGTTTAGTGGGAGCCAACGATGAGCAGTTCTTC
TRBJ1-1	NA	15	NA	TRBV4-1	CASSPIYDSLTEAFF	TGCGCCAGCAGCCCCATTTACGACAGTCTCACTGAAGCTTTCTTT
TRBJ2-1	once	15	NA	TRBV28	CASSYRRSSYNEQFF	TGTGCCAGCAGTTACAGGCGAAGCTCCTACAATGAGCAGTTCTTC
TRBJ2-7	NA	16	TRBD1	TRBV6-6	CASSYWGQGVGSEQYF	TGTGCCAGCAGTTACTGGGGACAGGGCGTCGGTTCCGAGCAGTACTTC
TRBJ1-1	NA	16	NA	TRBV9	CASSVARIDFSTEAFF	TGTGCCAGCAGCGTAGCTAGAATAGACTTCTCCACTGAAGCTTTCTTT
TRBJ2-1	once	15	NA	TRBV25-1	CASRPWSGRNNEQFF	TGTGCCAGCAGACCCTGGAGCGGAAGAAACAATGAGCAGTTCTTC
TRBJ1-2	NA	15	NA	TRBV28	CASVFGGAIDYGYTF	TGTGCCAGTGTCTTCGGGGGGGCAATTGACTATGGCTACACCTTC
TRBJ2-7	NA	16	NA	TRBV4-1	CASSQAFTDNSYEQYF	TGCGCCAGCAGCCAAGCTTTTACAGACAACTCCTACGAGCAGTACTTC